This T cell receptor (beta chain) is drawn from a study of CXCR3-negative and CXCR3-positive naive CD8 T cells. Study details: Across all libraries, TRB reads numbered about 135 million, with about 1.5 +/- 0.3 million in each library. Overall study findings and caveats: Cryopreserved cells showed partially decreased CXCR3 expression, and most assays used fresh PBMCs. Naive cells used TRBV-TRBJ genes in much the same way whether CXCR3-negative or CXCR3-positive; memory cells did not.

By frequency, this clonotype is medium-sized. Its antigen remains unidentified. The germline V gene encodes CDR1 MNHEY and CDR2 SVGEGT. This CDR3 has 14 residues. The libraries of TRB cDNA were constructed through 5' RACE using UMI labels. TCRdb reprocessed the 5' RACE reads and stores each CDR3 protein as one record, lacking DNA. The sample features 20,000 to 25,000 distinct CDR3 sequences, with about a fifth in its top ten. This chain joins TRBV6-2 or TRBV6-3 and TRBJ1-6; with no DNA, the TCRdb D assignment of TRBD1 cannot be verified. The clonotype was recovered from a human donor in good health. Some clones in this sample may be carry-over from other donors' samples. Sequencing used memory CD8+ T cells from blood. CDR3 in amino acids: CASSSGTDNSPLHF.